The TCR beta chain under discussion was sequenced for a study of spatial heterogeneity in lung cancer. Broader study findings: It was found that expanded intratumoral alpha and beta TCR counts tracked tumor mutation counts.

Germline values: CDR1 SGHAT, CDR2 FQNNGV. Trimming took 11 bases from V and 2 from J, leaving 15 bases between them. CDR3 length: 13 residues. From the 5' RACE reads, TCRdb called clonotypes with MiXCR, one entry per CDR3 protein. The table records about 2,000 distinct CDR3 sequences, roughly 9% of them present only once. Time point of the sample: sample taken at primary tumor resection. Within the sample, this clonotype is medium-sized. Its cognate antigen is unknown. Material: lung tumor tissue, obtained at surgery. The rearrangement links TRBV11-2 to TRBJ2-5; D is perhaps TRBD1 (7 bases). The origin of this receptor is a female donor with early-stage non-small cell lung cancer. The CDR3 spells CASRGQKQETQYF. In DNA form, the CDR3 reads TGTGCCTCGCGGGGACAGAAGCAAGAGACCCAGTACTTC.